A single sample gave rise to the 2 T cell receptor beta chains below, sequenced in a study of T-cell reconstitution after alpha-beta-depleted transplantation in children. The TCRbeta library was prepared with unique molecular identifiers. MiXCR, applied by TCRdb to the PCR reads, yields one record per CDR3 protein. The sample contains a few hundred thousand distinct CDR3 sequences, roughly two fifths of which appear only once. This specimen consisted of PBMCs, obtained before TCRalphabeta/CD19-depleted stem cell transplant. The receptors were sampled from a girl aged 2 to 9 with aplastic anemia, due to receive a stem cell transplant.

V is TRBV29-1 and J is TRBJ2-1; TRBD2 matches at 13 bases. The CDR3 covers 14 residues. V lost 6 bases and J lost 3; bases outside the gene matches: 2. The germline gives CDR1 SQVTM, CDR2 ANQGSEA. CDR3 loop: CSVRTSGGYNEQFF. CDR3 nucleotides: TGCAGCGTCCGGACTAGCGGGGGCTACAATGAGCAGTTCTTC.

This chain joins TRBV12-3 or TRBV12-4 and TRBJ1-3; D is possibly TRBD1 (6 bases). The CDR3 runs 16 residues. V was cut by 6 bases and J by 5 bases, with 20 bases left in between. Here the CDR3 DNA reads TGTGCCAGCAGGTCTTCGACAGGACCCGAAAGAAACACCATATATTTT. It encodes CASRSSTGPERNTIYF.